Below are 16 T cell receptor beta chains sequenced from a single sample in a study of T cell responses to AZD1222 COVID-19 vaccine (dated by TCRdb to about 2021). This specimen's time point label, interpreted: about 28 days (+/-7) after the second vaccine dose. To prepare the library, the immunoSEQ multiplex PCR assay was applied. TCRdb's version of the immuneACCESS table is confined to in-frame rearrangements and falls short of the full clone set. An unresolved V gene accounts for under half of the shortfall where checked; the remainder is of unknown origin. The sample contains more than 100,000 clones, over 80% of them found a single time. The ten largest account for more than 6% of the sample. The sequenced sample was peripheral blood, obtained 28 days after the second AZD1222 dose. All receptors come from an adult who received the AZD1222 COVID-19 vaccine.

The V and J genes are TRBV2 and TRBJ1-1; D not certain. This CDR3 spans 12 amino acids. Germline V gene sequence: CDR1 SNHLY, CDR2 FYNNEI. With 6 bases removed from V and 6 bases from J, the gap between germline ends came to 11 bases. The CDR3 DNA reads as TGTGCCAGCAGGAGGTCTACAGCTGAAGCTTTCTTT. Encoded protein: CASRRSTAEAFF.

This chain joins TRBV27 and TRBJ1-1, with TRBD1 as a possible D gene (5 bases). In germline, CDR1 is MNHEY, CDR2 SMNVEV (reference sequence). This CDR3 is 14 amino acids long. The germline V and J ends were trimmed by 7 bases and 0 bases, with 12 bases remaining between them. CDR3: CASTLGGMNTEAFF. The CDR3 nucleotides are TGTGCCAGCACCCTCGGGGGGATGAACACTGAAGCTTTCTTT.

The CDR3 sequence: CASTEGGPTDTQYF. DNA for the CDR3: TGTGCCAGCACCGAGGGGGGCCCCACAGATACGCAGTATTTT. The chain combines TRBV27 with TRBJ2-3; possibly TRBD1 or TRBD2 for D (6 bases each). There are 14 residues in the CDR3. Trimming left V 7 bases short and J 2 bases short, with 13 bases between. Germline loops: CDR1 MNHEY, CDR2 SMNVEV (reference sequence).

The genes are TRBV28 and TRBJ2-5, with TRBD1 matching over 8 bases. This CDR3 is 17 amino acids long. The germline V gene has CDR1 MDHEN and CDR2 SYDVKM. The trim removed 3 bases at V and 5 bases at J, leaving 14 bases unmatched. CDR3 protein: CASSFKTLQGAVETQYF. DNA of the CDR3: TGTGCCAGCAGTTTTAAAACTCTCCAGGGGGCAGTGGAGACCCAGTACTTC.

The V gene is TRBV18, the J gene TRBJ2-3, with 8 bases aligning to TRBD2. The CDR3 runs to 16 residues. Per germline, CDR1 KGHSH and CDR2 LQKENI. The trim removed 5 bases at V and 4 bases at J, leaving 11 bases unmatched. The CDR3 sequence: CASSSTSGSSADTQYF. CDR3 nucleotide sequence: TGTGCCAGCTCATCAACGAGCGGGAGTTCGGCAGATACGCAGTATTTT.

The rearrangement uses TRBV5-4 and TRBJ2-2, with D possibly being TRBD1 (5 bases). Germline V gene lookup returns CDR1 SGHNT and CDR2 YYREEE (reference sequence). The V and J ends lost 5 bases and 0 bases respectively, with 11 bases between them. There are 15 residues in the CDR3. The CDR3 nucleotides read TGTGCCAGCAGTCGAGACAGCGCGAACACCGGGGAGCTGTTTTTT. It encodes CASSRDSANTGELFF. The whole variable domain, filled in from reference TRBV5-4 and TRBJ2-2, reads ETGVTQSPTHLIKTRGQQVTLRCSSQSGHNTVSWYQQALGQGPQFIFQYYREEENGRGNFPPRFSGLQFPNYSSELNVNALELDDSALYLCASSRDSANTGELFFGEGSRLTVL.

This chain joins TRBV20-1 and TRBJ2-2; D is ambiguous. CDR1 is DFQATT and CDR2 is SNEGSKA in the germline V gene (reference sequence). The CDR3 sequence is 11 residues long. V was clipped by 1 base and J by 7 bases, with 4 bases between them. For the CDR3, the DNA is TGCAGTGCTAGAGGGGGCGGGGAGCTGTTTTTT. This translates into CSARGGGELFF.

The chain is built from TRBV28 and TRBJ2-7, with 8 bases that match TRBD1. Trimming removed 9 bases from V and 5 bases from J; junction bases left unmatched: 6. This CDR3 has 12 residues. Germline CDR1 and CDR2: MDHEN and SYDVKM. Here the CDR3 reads CASQTGVHEQYF. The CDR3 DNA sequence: TGTGCCAGTCAGACAGGGGTCCACGAGCAGTACTTC.

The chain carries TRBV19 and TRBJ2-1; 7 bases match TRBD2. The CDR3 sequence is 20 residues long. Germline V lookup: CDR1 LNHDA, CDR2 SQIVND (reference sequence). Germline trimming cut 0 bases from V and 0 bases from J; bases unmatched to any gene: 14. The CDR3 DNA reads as TGTGCCAGTAGTATAGAAGGCGGGACTACTTTCCCCAGCTCCTACAATGAGCAGTTCTTC. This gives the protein CASSIEGGTTFPSSYNEQFF.

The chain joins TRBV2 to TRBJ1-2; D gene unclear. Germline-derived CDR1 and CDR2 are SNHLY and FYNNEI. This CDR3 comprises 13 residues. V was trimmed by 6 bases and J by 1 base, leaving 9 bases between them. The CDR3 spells CASRYSINYGYTF. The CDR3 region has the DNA TGTGCCAGCAGATACAGCATTAACTATGGCTACACCTTC.

The CDR3 is CAIGTSGGSSSYNEQFF. CDR3 coding DNA: TGTGCCATTGGGACTAGCGGGGGGTCTAGCTCCTACAATGAGCAGTTCTTC. The genes are TRBV10-3 and TRBJ2-1; 15 bases fit TRBD2. The germline CDR1 and CDR2 sequences are ENHRY and SYGVKD. J lost 0 bases, V lost 9 bases, and 6 bases had no gene match. The CDR3 spans 17 residues.

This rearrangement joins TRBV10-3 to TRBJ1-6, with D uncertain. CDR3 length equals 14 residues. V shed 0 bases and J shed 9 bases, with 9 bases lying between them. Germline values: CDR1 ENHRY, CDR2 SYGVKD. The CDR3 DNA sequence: TGTGCCATCAGTGAGTCCGTACGGGGTTCACCCCTCCACTTT. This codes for CAISESVRGSPLHF.

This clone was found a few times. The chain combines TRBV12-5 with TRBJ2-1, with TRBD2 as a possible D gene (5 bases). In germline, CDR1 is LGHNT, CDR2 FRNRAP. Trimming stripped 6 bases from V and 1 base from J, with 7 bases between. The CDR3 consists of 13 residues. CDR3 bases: TGTGCTAGTGGGCCGGGGTCCTACAATGAGCAGTTCTTC. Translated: CASGPGSYNEQFF.

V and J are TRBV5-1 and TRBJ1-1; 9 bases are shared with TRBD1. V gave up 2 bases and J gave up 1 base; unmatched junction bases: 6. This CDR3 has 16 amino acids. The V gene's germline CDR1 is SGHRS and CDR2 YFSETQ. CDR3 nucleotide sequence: TGCGCCAGCAGCTTTGTAGGGACAGGGCAGAACACTGAAGCTTTCTTT. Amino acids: CASSFVGTGQNTEAFF.

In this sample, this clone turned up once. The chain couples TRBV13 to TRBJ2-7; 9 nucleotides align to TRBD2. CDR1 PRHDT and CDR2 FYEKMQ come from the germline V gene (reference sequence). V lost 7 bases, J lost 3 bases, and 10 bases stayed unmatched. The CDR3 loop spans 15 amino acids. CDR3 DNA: TGTGCCAGCAACGGGAGGCTAGCGGGGAGCTACGAGCAGTACTTC. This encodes CASNGRLAGSYEQYF.

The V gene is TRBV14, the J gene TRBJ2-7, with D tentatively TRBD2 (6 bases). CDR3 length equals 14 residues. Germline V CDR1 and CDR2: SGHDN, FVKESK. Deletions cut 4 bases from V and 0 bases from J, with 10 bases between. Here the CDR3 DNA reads TGTGCCAGCAGCCCGCTAGCGCACTCCTACGAGCAGTACTTC. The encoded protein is CASSPLAHSYEQYF.